Detailed here is one T cell receptor beta chain. Its antigen is as yet unknown. The CDR3 contains 16 residues. Germline V lookup: CDR1 WNHNN, CDR2 SYGVQD (reference sequence). The study made its TRB cDNA libraries by 5' RACE, adding UMI labels. Each CDR3 protein gets one entry in TCRdb, which reprocessed the 5' RACE reads and gives no DNA. The listing records roughly 100,000 distinct CDR3 sequences. Within the CD8+ T cell compartment, naive cells were CD45RO-CCR7+CD27+CD95-. The sample belongs to a study of CXCR3-negative and CXCR3-positive naive CD8 T cells. The study, taken as a whole, reports: Post-cryopreservation CXCR3 expression was partly diminished, and the bulk of assays employed fresh PBMCs. TRB CDR3 properties served as the basis for inferring TCR strength, and surface CD5 was comparable between naive subsets. Memory CD8+ cells showed much lower diversity, while both naive subsets displayed comparably high diversity. CXCR3-positive naive cells had more hydrophobic TRB CDR3s than CXCR3-negative naive cells.

The chain is built from TRBV10-1 and TRBJ2-7. Sequences were obtained from naive CXCR3+ CD8+ T cells from blood. Subset in this sample: CD45RO-CCR7+CD27+CD95- naive CD8+ T cells expressing CXCR3 (TNR3+). The clonotype comes from a human donor in good health. Some clones in this sample may be carry-over from other donors' samples. CDR3 sequence: CASSESMQQPSYEQYF.